A single sample gave rise to the 22 T cell receptor beta chains below, sequenced in a study of blood T cell repertoires in COVID-19. TCRdb's copy holds only in-frame clones and misses some; the assay was immunoSEQ multiplex PCR. Among fewer than 250,000 clones listed, roughly 88% were seen once. Sequencing was carried out using peripheral blood. These receptors were taken from an elderly woman with COVID-19, enrolled during active disease.

This rearrangement joins TRBV10-3 to TRBJ1-5; tentatively, D is TRBD1 (5 bases). From germline, CDR1 is ENHRY and CDR2 SYGVKD. V was trimmed by 1 base and J by 6 bases, leaving 16 bases between them. The length of the CDR3 is 16 residues. The CDR3, as DNA: TGTGCCATCAGTGAGTTGGGAGGGGAAGTTCGTCAGCCCCAGCATTTT. It codes for CAISELGGEVRQPQHF.

The chain couples TRBV20-1 to TRBJ2-2, with D maybe TRBD1 (5 bases). Germline loops: CDR1 DFQATT, CDR2 SNEGSKA (reference sequence). The CDR3 totals 13 residues. Trimming removed 3 bases from V and 4 bases from J, with 9 bases in between. The CDR3 loop reads CSASQGFTGELFF. For the CDR3, the DNA is TGCAGTGCTAGTCAGGGTTTCACCGGGGAGCTGTTTTTT.

This chain connects TRBV19 to TRBJ2-5; no clear D gene. The germline CDR1 and CDR2 sequences are LNHDA and SQIVND (reference sequence). V was trimmed by 8 bases and J by 5 bases, leaving 15 bases between them. The CDR3 is 13 amino acids. The CDR3: CASGGSRRETQYF. In DNA, the CDR3 is TGTGCCAGTGGTGGTTCCCGTCGGGAGACCCAGTACTTC.

The V and J genes are TRBV19 and TRBJ2-5, with 10 positions matching TRBD2. The length of the CDR3 is 14 residues. In germline, CDR1 is LNHDA, CDR2 SQIVND (reference sequence). The junction had 5 bases not matched to a gene; V was cut back by 5 bases and J by 5 bases. The CDR3 here is CASSQRGGRETQYF. The CDR3, as DNA: TGTGCCAGTAGTCAGCGGGGGGGCCGGGAGACCCAGTACTTC.

The chain recombines TRBV5-1 with TRBJ1-2; 8 nucleotides align to TRBD1. The CDR3 has 13 amino acids. Germline CDR1 SGHRS, CDR2 YFSETQ. Trimming removed 3 bases from V and 9 bases from J; junction bases left unmatched: 7. The CDR3 region is CASSSDRVSSYTF. Written as DNA, the CDR3 is TGCGCCAGCAGCTCGGACAGGGTCTCGAGCTACACCTTC.

The rearrangement links TRBV28 to TRBJ1-6, with TRBD1 as a possible D gene (5 bases). V lost 3 bases, J lost 7 bases, and 7 bases lay in between. CDR3 length equals 13 residues. Germline values: CDR1 MDHEN, CDR2 SYDVKM. The CDR3: CASSLGGNSPLHF. The CDR3 coding sequence is TGTGCCAGCAGTTTGGGGGGGAATTCACCCCTCCACTTT.

V gene TRBV13 combines with J gene TRBJ1-6; the D gene is possibly TRBD1 (6 bases). This CDR3 has 14 residues. V lost 2 bases and J 10 bases, leaving 12 bases between the germline ends. Germline lookup yields CDR1 PRHDT and CDR2 FYEKMQ (reference sequence). CDR3 sequence: CASSLQGSESPLHF. The CDR3 DNA reads TGTGCCAGCAGCTTACAGGGGTCGGAGTCACCCCTCCACTTT.

The DNA for the CDR3 is TGTGCCAGCAGCTTATCGGGACAGCTTTATGGCTACACCTTC. Its protein is CASSLSGQLYGYTF. This chain connects TRBV7-2 to TRBJ1-2; 7 bases agree with TRBD1. The J segment lost 5 bases and the V segment lost 2 bases, leaving 5 bases of the junction unmatched. This CDR3 is built from 14 residues. Germline V lookup: CDR1 SGHTA, CDR2 FQGNSA.

The chain has TRBV11-2 and TRBJ1-2, with no clear D. Germline-derived CDR1 and CDR2 are SGHAT and FQNNGV. V lost 0 bases to trimming and J lost 3 bases, with 11 bases between them. The length of the CDR3 is 15 residues. The CDR3 spells CASSLEGGPYYGYTF. The CDR3 region has the DNA TGTGCCAGCAGCTTAGAAGGAGGACCCTACTATGGCTACACCTTC.

Only a few counts were recorded for this clone. The CDR3 protein is CASSIRQDDGYTF. As DNA, the CDR3 is TGTGCCAGCAGCATCAGACAGGACGATGGCTACACCTTC. The rearrangement uses TRBV9 and TRBJ1-2; a possible D gene is TRBD1 (6 bases). Per the germline V gene, CDR1 is SGDLS and CDR2 is YYNGEE. The CDR3 is 13 amino acids. V dropped 4 bases and J dropped 6 bases, with 13 bases sitting between them.

Written as DNA, the CDR3 is TGTGCCAGCAGCCAACTGGAGGCCGAGGGCAATCAGCCCCAGCATTTT. It codes for CASSQLEAEGNQPQHF. This chain uses TRBV5-5 with TRBJ1-5; no clear D gene. This CDR3 contains 16 residues. Trimming removed 4 bases at V and 2 bases at J, with 16 bases between. In germline, CDR1 is SGHKS, CDR2 YYEKEE (reference sequence).

CDR3 residues: CASSDAGGFTDTQYF. CDR3 DNA: TGTGCCAGCAGCGATGCAGGGGGGTTCACAGATACGCAGTATTTT. V gene TRBV5-4 combines with J gene TRBJ2-3; perhaps TRBD1 as D (7 bases). Germline V lookup: CDR1 SGHNT, CDR2 YYREEE (reference sequence). CDR3 size: 15 residues. V was pared by 4 bases and J by 2 bases, with 14 bases between.

The chain is built from TRBV24-1 and TRBJ2-5, with TRBD1 matching 7 bases. The CDR3 has 15 amino acids. Germline V gene lookup returns CDR1 KGHDR and CDR2 SFDVKD. Trimming took 6 bases from V and 1 from J; bases not matched to a gene: 7. CDR3 residues: CATSSFNRGQETQYF. CDR3 DNA sequence: TGTGCCACCAGTTCTTTTAACAGGGGCCAAGAGACCCAGTACTTC.

V usage is TRBV7-9 and J usage is TRBJ2-2; tentatively, D is TRBD1 (6 bases). V lost 1 base to trimming and J lost 1 base, with 10 bases between them. CDR1 is SEHNR and CDR2 is FQNEAQ in the germline V gene (reference sequence). The CDR3 is 16 residues long. Here the CDR3 reads CASSLVGTLNTGELFF. CDR3 bases: TGTGCCAGCAGCTTAGTCGGGACACTGAACACCGGGGAGCTGTTTTTT. Variable domain in full (rest from reference TRBV7-9 and TRBJ2-2): DTGVSQNPRHKITKRGQNVTFRCDPISEHNRLYWYRQTLGQGPEFLTYFQNEAQLEKSRLLSDRFSAERPKGSFSTLEIQRTEQGDSAMYLCASSLVGTLNTGELFFGEGSRLTVL.

The J gene is TRBJ2-7, the V gene TRBV5-4; maybe TRBD2 (7 bases). This CDR3 has 14 residues. V lost 5 bases to trimming and J lost 2 bases, with 14 bases between them. The germline CDR1 and CDR2 sequences are SGHNT and YYREEE (reference sequence). CDR3 amino acids: CASRPGEGTYEQYF. CDR3 nucleotides: TGTGCCAGCAGACCAGGGGAGGGAACCTACGAGCAGTACTTC.

About this clone: The sample contains more than one DNA sequence encoding this CDR3. The chain couples TRBV12-3 or TRBV12-4 to TRBJ2-2, with D maybe TRBD2 (5 bases). This CDR3 contains 13 residues. Trimming cost V 8 bases and J 2 bases, with 9 bases left between them. The CDR3: CASVEGNTGELFF. CDR3 nucleotide sequence: TGTGCCAGCGTCGAGGGTAACACCGGGGAGCTGTTTTTT.

The genes are TRBV15 and TRBJ2-5; TRBD2 might be the D (6 bases). This CDR3 region has 16 residues. The germline V gene encodes CDR1 LNHNV and CDR2 YYDKDF (reference sequence). V lost 4 bases and J lost 4, with 19 bases in between. CDR3 in DNA: TGTGCCACCAGCACGAGTCGTACAGGCGGGGTAGAGACCCAGTACTTC. Translating it yields CATSTSRTGGVETQYF.

V is TRBV7-9 and J is TRBJ1-1, with TRBD1 identical over 7 bases. With 7 bases clipped from V and 7 bases from J, the junction kept 9 bases outside the gene matches. The CDR3 sequence is 13 residues long. Germline V CDR1 and CDR2: SEHNR, FQNEAQ (reference sequence). CDR3 protein: CASTQLGTVEAFF. The CDR3, as DNA: TGTGCCAGCACCCAATTGGGGACAGTTGAAGCTTTCTTT.

The chain is built from TRBV19 and TRBJ1-2; TRBD1 matches at 7 bases. From germline, CDR1 is LNHDA and CDR2 SQIVND (reference sequence). The V gene end was trimmed by 6 bases and the J gene end by 5 bases; junction bases not matched to a gene: 9. This CDR3 contains 14 residues. CDR3 protein: CASSHGTASYGYTF. CDR3 coding DNA: TGTGCCAGTAGCCACGGGACAGCCAGTTATGGCTACACCTTC.

Worth noting for this clone: Other DNA sequences in this specimen translate into the identical CDR3. The V and J genes are TRBV29-1 and TRBJ1-2, with D maybe TRBD1 (5 bases). V was clipped by 6 bases and J by 1 base, with 9 bases between them. The CDR3 is 12 amino acids. Germline V lookup: CDR1 SQVTM, CDR2 ANQGSEA. The CDR3 here is CSVGGINYGYTF. Written as DNA, the CDR3 is TGCAGCGTGGGGGGGATTAACTATGGCTACACCTTC. Full variable domain (outside the CDR3, taken from reference TRBV29-1 and TRBJ1-2): SAVISQKPSRDICQRGTSLTIQCQVDSQVTMMFWYRQQPGQSLTLIATANQGSEATYESGFVIDKFPISRPNLTFSTLTVSNMSPEDSSIYLCSVGGINYGYTFGSGTRLTVV.

V is TRBV6-2 or TRBV6-3 and J is TRBJ2-1; the match to TRBD2 covers 16 bases. CDR3 length equals 18 residues. The V gene's germline CDR1 is MNHEY and CDR2 SVGEGT. The V and J ends lost 6 bases and 10 bases, in that order; junction bases with no gene match: 15. CDR3 amino acids: CASSLGMGLAGGPEEQFF. The DNA for the CDR3 is TGTGCCAGCAGCCTTGGGATGGGACTAGCGGGGGGGCCAGAGGAGCAGTTCTTC.

This clone was counted a few times. The V call is TRBV7-9, the J call TRBJ1-1; the match to TRBD1 covers 8 bases. CDR1 SEHNR and CDR2 FQNEAQ come from the germline V gene (reference sequence). The CDR3 covers 16 residues. Trimming at V came to 0 bases and at J to 3 bases, leaving 6 bases not matched to a gene. CDR3: CASSLALTGADTEAFF. The CDR3 region has the DNA TGTGCCAGCAGCTTAGCGCTGACAGGGGCCGACACTGAAGCTTTCTTT. The variable domain in full, with the rest retrieved from reference TRBV7-9 and TRBJ1-1, is DTGVSQNPRHKITKRGQNVTFRCDPISEHNRLYWYRQTLGQGPEFLTYFQNEAQLEKSRLLSDRFSAERPKGSFSTLEIQRTEQGDSAMYLCASSLALTGADTEAFFGQGTRLTVV.